The entry below describes one T cell receptor beta chain. Its binding antigen is unknown. Within one base of it there is no much larger clone, and no base qualities were kept. PBMCs were isolated by Ficoll-Paque density gradient centrifugation. The record originates from a study of T-cell memory formation after mild COVID-19 (dated by TCRdb to about 2021). With respect to the entire study: TCR sequence clusters from the two donors were largely donor specific. T-cell clones expanding and contracting after mild COVID-19 in two donors were tracked by longitudinal TCRalpha and TCRbeta repertoire sequencing. The cohort comprised two young, previously healthy adult volunteers, one female and one male. Findings and caveats that apply to the study as a whole: SARS-CoV-2 specificity of the second-wave clones peaking on day 37 was not confirmed. From day 15 to 85, contracting clones showed balanced CD4/CD8 phenotypes, whereas a second wave of clones that expanded from day 15 to 37 leaned towards CD4+. Some responding clones were detected in pre-infection memory, which suggested that pre-existing cross-reactive memory T cells had joined the SARS-CoV-2 response. The study included only a couple of mild cases, and larger cohorts that include severe cases with pre-infection samples were judged to be necessary. Contracting CD4+ clones appeared mostly in the CM and EM memory subsets, whereas CD8+ clones were enriched in EMRA.

Trimming at the junction amounts to 4 bases on V and 4 bases on J, and the germline ends lie 15 bases apart. CDR1 and CDR2, per the germline V gene, are SGHRS and YFSETQ. The CDR3 goes from the cysteine to the phenylalanine over 15 residues. The read is trimmed to its CDR3 DNA, 45 bases read in frame from base 1. Sequenced on an Illumina NovaSeq 6000. TCRalpha and TCRbeta cDNA libraries were built by 5'RACE with constant-segment primers, adding sample barcodes and unique molecular identifiers. Trizol reagent was used to extract RNA from every sample. Amplification of the libraries took two PCR steps, and the second step added a second sample barcode plus Illumina TruSeq adapters. Libraries were sequenced on an Illumina NovaSeq with 2 x 150 bp paired-end reads. The authors processed their data as follows. With migec v1.2.7, reads were demultiplexed and then collapsed into UMI-guided consensus sequences. Using mixcr v2.1.11, the UMI consensuses were aligned to TRA and TRB V and J templates and assembled into clonotypes. A clonotype was counted as expanded or contracted only when both edgeR and NoisET called the clonotype significant, with the noise models trained on biological replicates. For edgeR calls, the cutoffs were a false discovery rate-adjusted p below 0.01 and a log2 fold-change threshold of 1. As an exploratory analysis of dynamics, PCA with hierarchical clustering was applied to max-normalized trajectories of the 1000 most abundant clonotypes. Separately sequenced CD4+ and CD8+ repertoires were used to assign a CD4 or CD8 phenotype to each responding clone. Using fastp at Q25 and MiXCR, TCRdb reprocessed the public reads and kept productive beta chains. CDR3 protein sequences are deduplicated, and each keeps its most common genes and DNA. It is TCRdb's table, rather than the study itself, that gives the V and J calls and clone size. This sample gives hundreds of thousands of distinct CDR3 sequences in total; approximately 29% of them show up just once. In total, the top ten clones hold approximately 13% of the sample.

The TCR sequence derives from an adult woman who had mild COVID-19 (a few samples of this study predate the infection). The sample titles of this study are shuffled in the database, so cell type and time point are left out; the donor was told from shared clones. The V gene is TRBV5-1 and the J gene is TRBJ1-3, with TRBD1 perhaps the D gene, on 5 matching bases. The sequencing sample was made of PBMCs or a T cell subset sorted from them (not recorded which). DNA sequence: TGCGCCAGCAGCCCAGGGAGTTCGTCGGGAAACACCATATATTTT. This encodes CASSPGSSSGNTIYF.